These T cell receptor beta chains were read from a single sample in a study of PD-1 blockade in classical Hodgkin lymphoma. Libraries were prepared by immunoSEQ multiplex PCR; TCRdb keeps only in-frame clonotypes and omits some of them. The sample includes 75,000 to 100,000 clones, 80% to 90% of them seen just once. The starting material was peripheral blood mononuclear cells (PBMCs), obtained before the second cycle of nivolumab. The receptors were gathered from a human donor with classical Hodgkin lymphoma. The CDR3 runs from the conserved cysteine through the conserved F or W. Fields, in order: D gene, V gene, clone size, J gene, CDR3 DNA, CDR3 protein. The D gene is left open where the match is weak. Clone size is given for some rows only: seen once, a few or many times, or a class if the clone is expanded.

>NA|TRBV5-1|NA|TRBJ2-1
TGCGCCAGCAGCTCCCTAGCGTCCAATGAGCAGTTCTTC
CASSSLASNEQFF
>TRBD1|TRBV2|NA|TRBJ1-2
TGTGCCAGCAGGGCGGGACAGGGGATATTACACACCTTC
CASRAGQGILHTF
>TRBD1|TRBV2|NA|TRBJ1-1
TGTGCCAGCAGTCCCCGGACAGGGGAAAGAGCTTTCTTT
CASSPRTGERAFF
>NA|TRBV19|NA|TRBJ1-3
TGTGCCAGTAGTATAGTGTCCGGAAACACCATATATTTT
CASSIVSGNTIYF
>NA|TRBV11-2|NA|TRBJ1-2
TGTGCCACCTTGGCTGGACAAGCCTATGGCTACACCTTC
CATLAGQAYGYTF
>NA|TRBV7-2|NA|TRBJ1-2
TGTGCCAGCAGCTTAGGTCTCCAGGAAAGATATGGCTACACCTTC
CASSLGLQERYGYTF
>NA|TRBV11-2|NA|TRBJ2-7
TGTGCCAGCAGCTTAGCGACTCTGGGTAACGAGCAGTACTTC
CASSLATLGNEQYF
>NA|TRBV5-1|NA|TRBJ2-7
TGCGCCAGCAGTCCGTATCAAAGCTACGAGCAGTACTTC
CASSPYQSYEQYF
>NA|TRBV19|NA|TRBJ2-3
TGTGCCAGTAGTATAGGAGGCAGGGGCGTGGATACGCAGTATTTT
CASSIGGRGVDTQYF
>NA|TRBV11-3|NA|TRBJ2-2
TGTGCCAGCAGCCTATTCAACACCGGGGAGCTGTTTTTT
CASSLFNTGELFF
>NA|TRBV11-1|NA|TRBJ2-2
TGTGCCAGCAGCCCTCAGGGGAACACCGGGGAGCTGTTTTTT
CASSPQGNTGELFF
>TRBD1|TRBV5-1|NA|TRBJ2-5
TGCGCCAGCAGCACCGGACAGGGGATGTTGGAGACCCAGTACTTC
CASSTGQGMLETQYF
>NA|TRBV5-1|NA|TRBJ2-5
TGCGCCAGCAGCTTTCAGGGGGGACAAGAGACCCAGTACTTC
CASSFQGGQETQYF
>TRBD2|TRBV7-8|NA|TRBJ2-7
TGTGCCAGCAGCTTAGGGGCGGGAGGAGGGGACGAGCAGTACTTC
CASSLGAGGGDEQYF
>NA|TRBV9|NA|TRBJ1-1
TGTGCCAGCAGCAGAGCGCGAACCCCCTCGCCTGAAGCTTTCTTT
CASSRARTPSPEAFF
>TRBD1|TRBV27|NA|TRBJ1-2
TGTGCCAGCAGTAGACAGGGCTCTAACTATGGCTACACCTTC
CASSRQGSNYGYTF
>NA|TRBV28|NA|TRBJ2-3
TGTGCCAGCAGGGAAAGCACAGATACGCAGTATTTT
CASRESTDTQYF
>NA|TRBV18|once|TRBJ2-3
TGTGCCAGCTCACCGGATATCACAGATACGCAGTATTTT
CASSPDITDTQYF
>NA|TRBV10-3|NA|TRBJ1-1
TGTGCCATCAGTGAGTCGGATGGGACTGAAGCTTTCTTT
CAISESDGTEAFF
>NA|TRBV7-6|NA|TRBJ2-7
TGTGCCAGCAGCTTAATAGAGGGGACCTCCTACGAGCAGTACTTC
CASSLIEGTSYEQYF
>NA|TRBV6-5|NA|TRBJ2-7
TGTGCCAGCAGTTACGACCCCTATAGCTCCTACGAGCAGTACTTC
CASSYDPYSSYEQYF
>NA|TRBV11-2|NA|TRBJ1-2
TGTGCCAGCAGCTTAGATAACTACTATGGCTACACCTTC
CASSLDNYYGYTF
>NA|TRBV28|NA|TRBJ2-7
TGTGCCAGCAGCCCCCTAGAGCCCTACGAGCAGTACTTC
CASSPLEPYEQYF
>NA|TRBV28|NA|TRBJ2-5
TGTGCCAGCAAGCAGGGCCAAGAGACCCAGTACTTC
CASKQGQETQYF
>TRBD2|TRBV5-1|NA|TRBJ2-5
TGCGCCAGCAGCTTGGACGGGAGGCCCGTAGAGACCCAGTACTTC
CASSLDGRPVETQYF
>TRBD1|TRBV6-6|NA|TRBJ2-7
TGTGCCAGCAGTGACACGGACAGGGGGATATACGAGCAGTACTTC
CASSDTDRGIYEQYF